A selection of T cell receptor beta chains follows, all from one sample in a study of post-analysis software for immune sequencing data. TCRdb re-called the PCR reads with MiXCR, one entry per CDR3 protein. The table includes roughly 800,000 distinct CDR3 sequences, about 50% detected once. Sequenced sample: blood. Receptor source: a girl aged 5 to 17 with multiple sclerosis. CDR3s include the opening cysteine and the closing phenylalanine or tryptophan. The D gene is left open where the match is weak.

>TRBV10-3|TRBD2
CAISLGLAGDNEQFF
>TRBV20-1|.
CSARDRSSWDASYEQYF
>TRBV18|.
CASSPTKENTEAFF
>TRBV29-1|.
CSGWGLTDTQYF
>TRBV9|.
CASSSRQEQETQYF
>TRBV7-9|.
CASRHDGTSYEQYF
>TRBV5-1|.
CASSLGLPGPEAFF
>TRBV5-6|TRBD1
CASSIASGTGSGEQYF
>TRBV12-3/TRBV12-4|.
CASTPGGARTQYF
>TRBV3-1|.
CASSQDIRGEETQYF
>TRBV29-1|TRBD2
CSVTGLAGVYEQYF
>TRBV6-5|.
CASSYSVGMNIQYF
>TRBV7-3|.
CASSLTVLSGGAGPSETQYF
>TRBV20-1|.
CSASTGPTYEQYF
>TRBV29-1|.
CSVDFSGYYGYTF